This paragraph covers one T cell receptor beta chain sequence. The antigen is not known. The entry originates in a study of T cells in Graves' hyperthyroidism and ophthalmopathy. Template material for amplifying TCR beta CDR3 regions consisted of RNA transcripts. A first-round RT-PCR of the TCR CDR3 used the HTBI primer set. TCRdb re-called the multiplex PCR reads with MiXCR, one entry per CDR3 protein. Of roughly 500,000 distinct CDR3 sequences listed, 35% to 50% are singletons. Points from the study as a whole: From stable hyperthyroidism, ophthalmopathy was separated by a 13 V-J model. Model output signaled ophthalmopathy a median around 5.9 months ahead of onset. Blood also carried most thyroid clonotypes expanded above 0.001.

Lactation, pregnancy, other autoimmune disease or uncontrolled infection excluded patients. CDR1 is SQVTM, CDR2 ANQGSEA, per germline. Between the trimmed V and J ends, which lost 8 bases and 0 bases, there was a span of 8 bases. This CDR3 has 12 amino acids. The clonotype comes from an adult woman with Graves' disease, either hyperthyroidism or ophthalmopathy (not recorded which). Input material: peripheral blood or thyroid tissue (not recorded which). The chain has TRBV29-1 and TRBJ1-3; possible D gene TRBD1, 6 bases. The CDR3 sequence: CSRDISGNTIYF. Written as DNA, the CDR3 is TGCAGCAGGGACATCTCTGGAAACACCATATATTTT. The full variable domain, in which reference TRBV29-1 and TRBJ1-3 provide the parts outside the CDR3, is SAVISQKPSRDICQRGTSLTIQCQVDSQVTMMFWYRQQPGQSLTLIATANQGSEATYESGFVIDKFPISRPNLTFSTLTVSNMSPEDSSIYLCSRDISGNTIYFGEGSWLTVV.